The following is a TCR beta chain sequence with its context. What it recognizes is unknown. The trim removed 5 bases at V and 2 bases at J, leaving 4 bases unmatched. The CDR3 has 14 amino acids. CDR1 is MNHEY, CDR2 SVGAGI, per germline. The PCR was carried out with 60 Vbeta primers and 13 Jbeta primers. Libraries were prepared by immunoSEQ multiplex PCR; TCRdb keeps only in-frame clonotypes and omits some of them. The sample holds about 160,000 clones, 70% to 90% seen once. Donors were nominally healthy when sampled, though unrecorded immune exposures were likely. These data are taken from a study of cytomegalovirus exposure and HLA in healthy donors. Study outcomes and limitations: Some V segments, TRBV6-2 and TRBV6-3 among them, were indistinguishable and were therefore excluded. Later analysis showed most CMV-associated TCR beta chains appearing HLA-restricted. DRB1 showed the most TCR associations and HLA-C the fewest in a later analysis, as rates varied by HLA locus.

The sequence derives from a woman between 25 and 40 years old in good health and CMV-seronegative. J is TRBJ1-2 and V is TRBV6-5; 8 positions agree with TRBD1. Material: PBMCs. CDR3 DNA: TGTGCCAGCAGTCGGGACAGGAGCAACTATGGCTACACCTTC. Its protein product is CASSRDRSNYGYTF.